The rows below give T cell receptor beta chains drawn from one sample of a study of PD-1 blockade in classical Hodgkin lymphoma. Measured with immunoSEQ multiplex PCR; TCRdb has only the in-frame clones, and not every one. The data contain over 20,000 clones, roughly 80% of them seen just once; the ten biggest clones take up 6.7%. The source was peripheral blood mononuclear cells (PBMCs), collected at baseline. The receptor set was obtained from a human donor with classical Hodgkin lymphoma. Each CDR3 is given with its conserved first and last residue. Fields, in order: D gene, J gene, V gene, clone size, CDR3 DNA, CDR3 protein. The D gene is left open where the match is weak. For some rows the clone size is stated as once, few or many, or as a class when expanded; others skip it.

>-|TRBJ1-2|TRBV5-1|medium-sized
TGCGCCAGCAGGAAGACCGGGACAATAGACCACACCTTC
CASRKTGTIDHTF
>-|TRBJ2-7|TRBV2|-
TGTGCCAGCACCCGCCCCAGGGGCGAGCAGTACTTC
CASTRPRGEQYF
>-|TRBJ2-2|TRBV5-1|-
TGCGCCAGCACATCCGGCCGAGGTGAGAGCACCGGGGAGCTGTTTTTT
CASTSGRGESTGELFF
>-|TRBJ1-1|TRBV6-6|few
TGTGCCAGCAGAAAGAATATGGCGAGCACTGAAGCTTTCTTT
CASRKNMASTEAFF
>-|TRBJ1-3|TRBV29-1|-
TGCAGCGTTGACGGGTTATCTGGAAACACCATATATTTT
CSVDGLSGNTIYF
>-|TRBJ2-2|TRBV28|-
TGTGCCAGCAGGACCAACACCGGGGAGCTGTTTTTT
CASRTNTGELFF
>-|TRBJ2-5|TRBV29-1|few
TGCAGCGCCGGAGGCTTGGGGAGAGAGACCCAGTACTTC
CSAGGLGRETQYF
>-|TRBJ1-1|TRBV18|-
TGTGCCAGCTCACCGGGGCTACTGAACACTGAAGCTTTCTTT
CASSPGLLNTEAFF
>-|TRBJ2-1|TRBV7-2|-
TGTGCCAGCAACCCCTATGCCTACAATGAGCAGTTCTTC
CASNPYAYNEQFF
>TRBD1|TRBJ2-2|TRBV27|-
TGTGCCAGCAGTTTAGACAGGGTTGACACCGGGGAGCTGTTTTTT
CASSLDRVDTGELFF
>-|TRBJ1-1|TRBV21-1|few
TGTGCCAGCAGCAGTAGAGCATCCCAGGGGGCGATGGCTTTCTTT
CASSSRASQGAMAFF
>-|TRBJ1-5|TRBV5-8|-
TGTGCCAGCAGCTACGGGGATCAGCCCCAGCATTTT
CASSYGDQPQHF
>-|TRBJ1-5|TRBV7-2|-
TGTGCCAGCAGCCTTAGGGGTAGCAATCAGCCCCAGCATTTT
CASSLRGSNQPQHF
>-|TRBJ2-7|TRBV2|-
TGTGCCAGCAGTGATATCTACGAGCAGTACTTC
CASSDIYEQYF
>-|TRBJ1-2|TRBV11-2|-
TGTGCCAGCAGCCCAAGGGGGGAGGGGGTCTATGGCTACACCTTC
CASSPRGEGVYGYTF
>TRBD1|TRBJ2-2|TRBV25-1|-
TGTGCCAGCAGTGAGGACAGGGTGGGCGGGGAGCTGTTTTTT
CASSEDRVGGELFF
>-|TRBJ2-1|TRBV27|-
TGTGCCAGCAGTCCTCCCAGGGGACTTTACAATGAGCAGTTCTTC
CASSPPRGLYNEQFF